What follows is one T cell receptor (beta chain) and its context. This sample was taken from a study of cytomegalovirus exposure and HLA in healthy donors. The PCR had 60 Vbeta and 13 Jbeta primers. The repertoire was sequenced with immunoSEQ multiplex PCR; TCRdb's copy has only in-frame clones and lacks some. The sample consists of roughly 150,000 clones, roughly 85% of them appearing once. The CDR3 has 16 residues. Trimming took 0 bases from V and 4 from J, leaving 13 bases between them. Germline V gene sequence: CDR1 SGHRS, CDR2 YFSETQ. The TCR comes from a man between 35 and 55 years old in good health and CMV-seropositive. The rearrangement uses TRBV5-1 and TRBJ2-2; D is perhaps TRBD1 (6 bases). Material: PBMCs. The CDR3 sequence: CASSLERTVVTGELFF. The CDR3 nucleotides are TGCGCCAGCAGCTTGGAAAGGACAGTAGTCACCGGGGAGCTGTTTTTT. The complete variable domain, with remaining parts taken from reference TRBV5-1 and TRBJ2-2, reads KAGVTQTPRYLIKTRGQQVTLSCSPISGHRSVSWYQQTPGQGLQFLFEYFSETQRNKGNFPGRFSGRQFSNSRSEMNVSTLELGDSALYLCASSLERTVVTGELFFGEGSRLTVL.